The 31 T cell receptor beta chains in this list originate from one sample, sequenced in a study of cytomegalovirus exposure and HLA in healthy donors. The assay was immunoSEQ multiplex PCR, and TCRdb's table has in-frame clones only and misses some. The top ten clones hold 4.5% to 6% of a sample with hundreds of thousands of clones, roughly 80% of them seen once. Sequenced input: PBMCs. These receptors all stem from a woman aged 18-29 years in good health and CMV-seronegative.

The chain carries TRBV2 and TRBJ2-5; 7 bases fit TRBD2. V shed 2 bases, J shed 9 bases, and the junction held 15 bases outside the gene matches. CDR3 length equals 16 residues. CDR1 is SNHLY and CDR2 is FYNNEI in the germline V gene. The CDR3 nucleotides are TGTGCCAGCAGTGAAAGGGTAGCGGGCTCGGGCCGGGCCCAGTACTTC. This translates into CASSERVAGSGRAQYF.

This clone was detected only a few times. The CDR3 DNA follows: TGTGCCAGCAGTGAAGATCTGACGGACCATGGCTACACCTTC. Translation: CASSEDLTDHGYTF. This chain uses TRBV2 with TRBJ1-2, with D hard to call. The germline V gene encodes CDR1 SNHLY and CDR2 FYNNEI. CDR3 length equals 14 residues. V lost 1 base to trimming and J lost 6 bases, with 12 bases between them.

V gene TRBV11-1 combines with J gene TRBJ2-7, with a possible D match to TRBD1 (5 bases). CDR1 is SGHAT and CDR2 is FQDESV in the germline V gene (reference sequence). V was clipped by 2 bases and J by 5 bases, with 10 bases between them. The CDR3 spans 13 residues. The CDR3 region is CASSLSQGDEQYF. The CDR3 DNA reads TGTGCCAGCAGCTTAAGTCAAGGGGACGAGCAGTACTTC.

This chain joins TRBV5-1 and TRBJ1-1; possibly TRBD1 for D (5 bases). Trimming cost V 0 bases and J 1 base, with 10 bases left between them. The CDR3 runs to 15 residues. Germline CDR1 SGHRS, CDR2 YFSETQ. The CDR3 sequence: CASSLEGRANTEAFF. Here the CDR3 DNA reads TGCGCCAGCAGCTTGGAGGGACGGGCGAACACTGAAGCTTTCTTT. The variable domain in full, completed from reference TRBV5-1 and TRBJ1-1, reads KAGVTQTPRYLIKTRGQQVTLSCSPISGHRSVSWYQQTPGQGLQFLFEYFSETQRNKGNFPGRFSGRQFSNSRSEMNVSTLELGDSALYLCASSLEGRANTEAFFGQGTRLTVV.

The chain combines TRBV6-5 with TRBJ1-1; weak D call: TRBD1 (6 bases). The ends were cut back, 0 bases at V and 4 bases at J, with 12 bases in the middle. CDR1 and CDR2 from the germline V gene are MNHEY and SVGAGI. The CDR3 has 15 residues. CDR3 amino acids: CASSYSTGQGTEAFF. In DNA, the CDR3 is TGTGCCAGCAGTTACTCAACAGGGCAGGGCACTGAAGCTTTCTTT.

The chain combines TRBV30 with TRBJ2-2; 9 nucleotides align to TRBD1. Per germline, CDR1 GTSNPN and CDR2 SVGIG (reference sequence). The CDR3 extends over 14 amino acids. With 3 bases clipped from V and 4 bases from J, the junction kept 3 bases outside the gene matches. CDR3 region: CAWSRDRATGELFF. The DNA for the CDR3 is TGTGCCTGGAGCCGGGACAGGGCCACCGGGGAGCTGTTTTTT.

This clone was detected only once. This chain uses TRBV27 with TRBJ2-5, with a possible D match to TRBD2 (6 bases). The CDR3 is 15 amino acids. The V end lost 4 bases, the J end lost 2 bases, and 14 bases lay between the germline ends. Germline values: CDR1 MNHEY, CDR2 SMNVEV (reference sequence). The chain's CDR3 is CASSSPGLRQETQYF. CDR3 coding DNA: TGTGCCAGCAGTTCGCCGGGACTGAGACAAGAGACCCAGTACTTC.

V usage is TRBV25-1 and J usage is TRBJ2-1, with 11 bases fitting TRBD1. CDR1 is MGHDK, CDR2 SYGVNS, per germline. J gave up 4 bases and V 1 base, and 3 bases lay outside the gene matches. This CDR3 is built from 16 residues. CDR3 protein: CASSESGTGGYNEQFF. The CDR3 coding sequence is TGTGCCAGCAGTGAATCCGGGACAGGGGGATACAATGAGCAGTTCTTC.

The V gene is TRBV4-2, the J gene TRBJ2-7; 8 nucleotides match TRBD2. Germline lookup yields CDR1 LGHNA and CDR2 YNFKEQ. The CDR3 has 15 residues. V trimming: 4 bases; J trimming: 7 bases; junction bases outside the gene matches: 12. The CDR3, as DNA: TGTGCCAGCAGCCTCCTCCGAGGCGGGAGGCAAGAGCAGTACTTC. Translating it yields CASSLLRGGRQEQYF.

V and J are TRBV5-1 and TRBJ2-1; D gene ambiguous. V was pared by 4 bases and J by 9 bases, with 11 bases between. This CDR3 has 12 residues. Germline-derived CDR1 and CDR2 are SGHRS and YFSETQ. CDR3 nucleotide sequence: TGCGCCAGCAGCCACTCAGAGCGTGAGCAGTTCTTC. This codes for CASSHSEREQFF.

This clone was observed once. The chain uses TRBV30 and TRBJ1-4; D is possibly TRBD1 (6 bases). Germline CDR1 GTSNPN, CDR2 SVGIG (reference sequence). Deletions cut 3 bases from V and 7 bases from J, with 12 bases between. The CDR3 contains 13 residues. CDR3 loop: CAWSLTDSEKLFF. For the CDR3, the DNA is TGTGCCTGGAGCCTCACGGACAGTGAAAAACTGTTTTTT.

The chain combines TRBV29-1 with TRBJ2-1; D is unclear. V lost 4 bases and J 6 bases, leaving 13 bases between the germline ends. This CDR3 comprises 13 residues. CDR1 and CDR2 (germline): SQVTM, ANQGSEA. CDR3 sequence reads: CSVGPLSGNEQFF. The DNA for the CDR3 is TGCAGCGTTGGCCCGCTCTCGGGCAATGAGCAGTTCTTC.

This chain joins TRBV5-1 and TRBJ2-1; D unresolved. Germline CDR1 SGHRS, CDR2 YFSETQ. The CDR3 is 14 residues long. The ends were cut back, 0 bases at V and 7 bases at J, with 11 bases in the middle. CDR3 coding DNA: TGCGCCAGCAGCTTGGCCATTGATCGGAATGAGCAGTTCTTC. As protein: CASSLAIDRNEQFF. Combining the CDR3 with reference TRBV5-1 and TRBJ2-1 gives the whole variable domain KAGVTQTPRYLIKTRGQQVTLSCSPISGHRSVSWYQQTPGQGLQFLFEYFSETQRNKGNFPGRFSGRQFSNSRSEMNVSTLELGDSALYLCASSLAIDRNEQFFGPGTRLTVL.

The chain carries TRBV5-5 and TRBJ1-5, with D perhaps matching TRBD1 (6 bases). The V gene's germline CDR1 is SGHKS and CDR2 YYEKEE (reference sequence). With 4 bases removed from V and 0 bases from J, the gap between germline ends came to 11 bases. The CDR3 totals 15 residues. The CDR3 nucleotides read TGTGCCAGCAGCCAGGACAGTTCTAGCAATCAGCCCCAGCATTTT. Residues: CASSQDSSSNQPQHF. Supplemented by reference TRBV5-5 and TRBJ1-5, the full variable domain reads DAGVTQSPTHLIKTRGQQVTLRCSPISGHKSVSWYQQVLGQGPQFIFQYYEKEERGRGNFPDRFSARQFPNYSSELNVNALLLGDSALYLCASSQDSSSNQPQHFGDGTRLSIL.

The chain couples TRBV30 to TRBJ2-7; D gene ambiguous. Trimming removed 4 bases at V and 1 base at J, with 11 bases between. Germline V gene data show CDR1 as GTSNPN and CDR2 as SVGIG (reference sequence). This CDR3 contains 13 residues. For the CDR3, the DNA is TGTGCCTGGATTCGCCCCTATTCCTACGAGCAGTACTTC. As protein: CAWIRPYSYEQYF.

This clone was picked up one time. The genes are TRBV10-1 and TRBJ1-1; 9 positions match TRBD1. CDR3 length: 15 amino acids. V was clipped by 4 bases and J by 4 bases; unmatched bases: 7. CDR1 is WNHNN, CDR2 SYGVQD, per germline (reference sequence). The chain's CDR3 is CASSAGTGKSTEAFF. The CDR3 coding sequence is TGCGCCAGCAGTGCCGGGACAGGGAAAAGCACTGAAGCTTTCTTT.

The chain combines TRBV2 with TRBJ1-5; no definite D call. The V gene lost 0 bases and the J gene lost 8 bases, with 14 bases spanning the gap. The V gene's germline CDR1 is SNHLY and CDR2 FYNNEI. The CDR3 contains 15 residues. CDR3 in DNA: TGTGCCAGCAGTGAAGCGAACCAAGGGCTCGAGCCCCAGCATTTT. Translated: CASSEANQGLEPQHF.

CDR3 DNA: TGTGCCAGCAGTGATTTCGCCAGGGTGGTGACTAATGGCTACACCTTC. Translated: CASSDFARVVTNGYTF. The chain recombines TRBV6-1 with TRBJ1-2, with D possibly matching TRBD1 (5 bases). The germline V gene encodes CDR1 MNHNS and CDR2 SASEGT. Trimming removed 3 bases from V and 6 bases from J, with 20 bases in between. The CDR3 loop spans 16 amino acids.

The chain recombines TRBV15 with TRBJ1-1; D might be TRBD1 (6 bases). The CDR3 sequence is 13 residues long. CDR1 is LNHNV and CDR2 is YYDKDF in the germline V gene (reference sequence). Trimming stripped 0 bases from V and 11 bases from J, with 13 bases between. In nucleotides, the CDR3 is TGTGCCACCAGCAGAGATGGGGCGGGGGCCGCTTTCTTT. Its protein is CATSRDGAGAAFF. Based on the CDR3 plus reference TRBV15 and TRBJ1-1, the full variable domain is DAMVIQNPRYQVTQFGKPVTLSCSQTLNHNVMYWYQQKSSQAPKLLFHYYDKDFNNEADTPDNFQSRRPNTSFCFLDIRSPGLGDTAMYLCATSRDGAGAAFFGQGTRLTVV.

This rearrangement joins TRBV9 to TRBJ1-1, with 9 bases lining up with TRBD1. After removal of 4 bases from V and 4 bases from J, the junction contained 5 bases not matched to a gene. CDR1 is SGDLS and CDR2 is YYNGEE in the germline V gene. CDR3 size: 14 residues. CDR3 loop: CASSPTGGFTEAFF. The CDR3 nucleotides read TGTGCCAGCAGCCCTACAGGGGGCTTCACTGAAGCTTTCTTT.

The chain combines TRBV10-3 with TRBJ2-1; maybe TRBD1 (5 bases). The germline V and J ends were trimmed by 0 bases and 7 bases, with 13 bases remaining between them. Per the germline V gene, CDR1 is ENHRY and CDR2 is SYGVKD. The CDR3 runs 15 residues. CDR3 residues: CAISESTKWTNEQFF. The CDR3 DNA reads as TGTGCCATCAGTGAGTCAACTAAATGGACAAATGAGCAGTTCTTC.

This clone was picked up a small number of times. CDR3 DNA sequence: TGTGCCAGCAGTGATACTCTACGCCAGTACTTC. Translation gives CASSDTLRQYF. The chain recombines TRBV6-1 with TRBJ2-7; D unclear. The CDR3 totals 11 residues. Looked up from germline, CDR1 is MNHNS and CDR2 is SASEGT. V lost 3 bases to trimming and J lost 10 bases, with 10 bases between them.

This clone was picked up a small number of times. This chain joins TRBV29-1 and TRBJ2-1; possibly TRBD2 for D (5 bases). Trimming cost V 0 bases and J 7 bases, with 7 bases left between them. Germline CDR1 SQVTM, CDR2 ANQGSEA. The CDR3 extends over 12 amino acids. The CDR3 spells CSVEDPGNEQFF. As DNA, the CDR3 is TGCAGCGTTGAAGATCCGGGGAATGAGCAGTTCTTC.

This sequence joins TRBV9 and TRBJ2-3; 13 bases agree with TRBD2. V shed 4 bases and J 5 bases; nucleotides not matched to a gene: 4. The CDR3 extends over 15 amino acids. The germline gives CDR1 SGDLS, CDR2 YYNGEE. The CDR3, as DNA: TGTGCCAGCAGCTGGACTAGCGGGAGTCAAGATACGCAGTATTTT. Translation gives CASSWTSGSQDTQYF.

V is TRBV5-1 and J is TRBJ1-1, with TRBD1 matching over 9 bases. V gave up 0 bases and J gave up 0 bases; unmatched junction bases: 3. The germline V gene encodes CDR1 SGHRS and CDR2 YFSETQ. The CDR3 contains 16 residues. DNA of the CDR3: TGCGCCAGCAGCTTGGAAGGGACAGGGCTGAACACTGAAGCTTTCTTT. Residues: CASSLEGTGLNTEAFF.

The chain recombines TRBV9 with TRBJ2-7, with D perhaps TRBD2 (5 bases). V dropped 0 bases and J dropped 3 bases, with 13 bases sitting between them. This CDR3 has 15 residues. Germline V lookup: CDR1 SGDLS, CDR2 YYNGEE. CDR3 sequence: CASSVGGFGLYEQYF. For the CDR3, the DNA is TGTGCCAGCAGCGTAGGGGGATTCGGACTCTACGAGCAGTACTTC.

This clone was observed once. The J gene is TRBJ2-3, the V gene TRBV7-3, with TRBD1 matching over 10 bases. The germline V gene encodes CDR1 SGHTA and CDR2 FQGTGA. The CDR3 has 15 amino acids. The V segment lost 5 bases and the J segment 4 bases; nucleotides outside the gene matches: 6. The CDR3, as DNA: TGTGCCAGCAGCCCCGGGACAGGGGATCCAGATACGCAGTATTTT. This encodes CASSPGTGDPDTQYF.

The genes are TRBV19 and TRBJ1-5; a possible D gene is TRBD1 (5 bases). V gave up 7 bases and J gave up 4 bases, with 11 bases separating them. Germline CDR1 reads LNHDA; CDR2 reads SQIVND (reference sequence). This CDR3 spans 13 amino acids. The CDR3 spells CASTGRWNQPQHF. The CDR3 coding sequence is TGTGCCAGTACAGGGCGGTGGAATCAGCCCCAGCATTTT.

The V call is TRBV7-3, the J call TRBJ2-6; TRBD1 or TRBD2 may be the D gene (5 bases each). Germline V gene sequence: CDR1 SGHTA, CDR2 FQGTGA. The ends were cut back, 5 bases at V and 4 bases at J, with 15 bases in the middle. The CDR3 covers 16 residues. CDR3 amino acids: CASSGGGTSGANVLTF. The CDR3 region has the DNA TGTGCCAGCAGCGGGGGTGGGACCTCAGGGGCCAACGTCCTGACTTTC.

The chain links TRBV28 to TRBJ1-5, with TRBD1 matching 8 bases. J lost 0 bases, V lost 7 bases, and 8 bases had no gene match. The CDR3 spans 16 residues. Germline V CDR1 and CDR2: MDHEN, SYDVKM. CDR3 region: CASIGLGQVSNQPQHF. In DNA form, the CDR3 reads TGTGCCAGCATTGGACTGGGACAGGTTAGCAATCAGCCCCAGCATTTT.

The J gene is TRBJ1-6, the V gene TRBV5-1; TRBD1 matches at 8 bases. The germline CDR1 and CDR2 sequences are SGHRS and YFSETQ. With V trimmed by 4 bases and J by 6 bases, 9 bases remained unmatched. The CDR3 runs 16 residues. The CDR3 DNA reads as TGCGCCAGCAGCCCTCGAGGGGGGACAGGTAATTCACCCCTCCACTTT. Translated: CASSPRGGTGNSPLHF.